A single T cell receptor beta chain is shown here with its context. The antigen remains undetermined. The germline gives CDR1 LGHNA, CDR2 YNFKEQ. The CDR3 loop spans 14 amino acids. Between the trimmed V and J ends, which lost 3 bases and 6 bases, there was a span of 11 bases. This sample is part of a study of cytomegalovirus exposure and HLA in healthy donors. Study summary: An analysis done earlier identified 117 million unique TCR beta sequences from about 179 million T cells. Overall study findings and caveats: One variant, a missense change in DCLRE1C, was linked in a later analysis to TCR beta V- and J-gene trimming.

Primers for the PCR totalled 60 Vbeta and 13 Jbeta. Clones were sequenced by immunoSEQ multiplex PCR, and TCRdb holds only the in-frame ones, with some missing. Of some 150,000 clones listed, about 79% are singletons. Sequencing input: PBMCs. This chain connects TRBV4-2 to TRBJ2-2; D is perhaps TRBD1 (6 bases). This receptor was taken from a female donor in good health and CMV-seronegative. The CDR3 nucleotides are TGTGCCAGCAGCCAGCTACAGGGATCCGGGGAGCTGTTTTTT. Translating it yields CASSQLQGSGELFF.